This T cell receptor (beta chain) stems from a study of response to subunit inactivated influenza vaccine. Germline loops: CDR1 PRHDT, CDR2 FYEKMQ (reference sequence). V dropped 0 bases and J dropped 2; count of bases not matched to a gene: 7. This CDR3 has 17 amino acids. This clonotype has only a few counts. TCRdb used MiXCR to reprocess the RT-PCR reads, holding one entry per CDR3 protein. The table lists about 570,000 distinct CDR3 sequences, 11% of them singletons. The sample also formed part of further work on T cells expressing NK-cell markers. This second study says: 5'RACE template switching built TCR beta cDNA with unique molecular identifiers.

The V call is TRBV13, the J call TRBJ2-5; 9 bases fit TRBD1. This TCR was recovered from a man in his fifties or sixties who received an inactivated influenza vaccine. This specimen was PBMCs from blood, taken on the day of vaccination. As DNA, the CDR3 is TGTGCCAGCAGCTTAGGTTCGGGACAGGGAGTACAAGAGACCCAGTACTTC. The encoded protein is CASSLGSGQGVQETQYF.